The present TCR beta chain was sequenced within a study of cytomegalovirus exposure and HLA in healthy donors. Trimming pared 7 bases from V and 0 bases from J, leaving 12 bases between. The CDR3 is made up of 15 amino acids. Per the germline V gene, CDR1 is LNHDA and CDR2 is SQIVND (reference sequence). The primer mix had 60 Vbeta and 13 Jbeta primers. Assay: immunoSEQ multiplex PCR; the TCRdb copy retains only in-frame clones and omits some. Of roughly 130,000 clones listed, about 73% are singletons. The TCR was taken from a woman aged 40 to 55 in good health and CMV-seropositive. The sequencing input was PBMCs. V and J are TRBV19 and TRBJ1-4; D not certain. CDR3 coding DNA: TGTGCCAGTAACCATCGACGGGCAACTAATGAAAAACTGTTTTTT. The encoded protein is CASNHRRATNEKLFF.